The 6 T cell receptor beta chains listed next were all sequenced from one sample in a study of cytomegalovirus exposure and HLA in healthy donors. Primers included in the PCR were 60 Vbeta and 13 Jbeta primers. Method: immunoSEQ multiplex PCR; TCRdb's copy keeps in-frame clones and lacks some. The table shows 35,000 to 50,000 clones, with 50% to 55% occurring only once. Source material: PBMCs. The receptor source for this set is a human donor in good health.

The CDR3 DNA reads TGTGCCAGCAGCTTGGCCGGGGGGGGGCGTTCCTACGAGCAGTACTTC. Its translation: CASSLAGGGRSYEQYF. The chain is built from TRBV5-6 and TRBJ2-7, with 8 bases that match TRBD2. V shed 0 bases and J 1 base; nucleotides not matched to a gene: 6. Germline loops: CDR1 SGHDT, CDR2 YYEEEE. This CDR3 has 16 residues.

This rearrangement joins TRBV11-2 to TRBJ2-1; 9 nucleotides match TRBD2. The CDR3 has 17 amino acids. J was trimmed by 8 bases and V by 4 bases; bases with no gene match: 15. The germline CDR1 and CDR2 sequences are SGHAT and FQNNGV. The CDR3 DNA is TGTGCCAGCAGCTCCCCTGGGGGGACTAGCTTTTATCATGAGCAGTTCTTC. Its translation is CASSSPGGTSFYHEQFF.

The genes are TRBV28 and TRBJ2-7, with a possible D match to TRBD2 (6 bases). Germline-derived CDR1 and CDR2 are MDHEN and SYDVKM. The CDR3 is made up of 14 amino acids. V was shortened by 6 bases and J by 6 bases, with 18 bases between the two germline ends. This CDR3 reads CASRPRGRQTEQYF. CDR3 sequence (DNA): TGTGCCAGCAGACCCCGGGGGAGACAAACCGAGCAGTACTTC.

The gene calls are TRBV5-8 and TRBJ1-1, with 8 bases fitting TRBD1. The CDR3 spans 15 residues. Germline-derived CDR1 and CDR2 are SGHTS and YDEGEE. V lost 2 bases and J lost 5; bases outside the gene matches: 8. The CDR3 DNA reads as TGTGCCAGCAGCTTTGGAGACAGGGGTAAAACTGAAGCTTTCTTT. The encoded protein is CASSFGDRGKTEAFF.

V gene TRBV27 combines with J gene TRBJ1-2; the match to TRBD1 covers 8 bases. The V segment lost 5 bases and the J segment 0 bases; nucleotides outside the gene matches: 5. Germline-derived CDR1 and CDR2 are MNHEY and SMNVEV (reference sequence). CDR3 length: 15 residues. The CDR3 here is CASSPGDRTNYGYTF. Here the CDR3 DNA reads TGTGCCAGCAGTCCGGGGGACAGGACTAACTATGGCTACACCTTC.

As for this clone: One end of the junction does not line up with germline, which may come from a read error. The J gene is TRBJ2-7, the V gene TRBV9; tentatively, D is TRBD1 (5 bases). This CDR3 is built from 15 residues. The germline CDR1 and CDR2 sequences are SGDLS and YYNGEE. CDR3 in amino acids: CASSPLDTAHYEQHF. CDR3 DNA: TGTGCCAGCAGCCCCCTGGACACCGCCCACTACGAGCAGCACTTC.